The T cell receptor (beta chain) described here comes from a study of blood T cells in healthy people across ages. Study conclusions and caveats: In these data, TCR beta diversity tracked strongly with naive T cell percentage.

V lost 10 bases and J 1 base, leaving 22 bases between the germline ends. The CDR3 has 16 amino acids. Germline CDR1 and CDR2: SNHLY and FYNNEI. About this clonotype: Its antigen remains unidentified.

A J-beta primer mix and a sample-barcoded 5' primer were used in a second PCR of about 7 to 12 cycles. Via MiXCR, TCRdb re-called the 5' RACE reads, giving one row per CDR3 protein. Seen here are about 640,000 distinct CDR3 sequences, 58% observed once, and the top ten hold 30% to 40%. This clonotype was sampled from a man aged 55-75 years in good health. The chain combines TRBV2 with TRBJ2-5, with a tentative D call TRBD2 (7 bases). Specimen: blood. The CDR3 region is CATAPLTGGFQETQYF. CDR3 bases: TGTGCCACCGCGCCTCTCACGGGGGGCTTCCAAGAGACCCAGTACTTC.